This T cell receptor (beta chain) emerged from a study of shared clonotypes between healthy human individuals. The repertoire was sequenced with immunoSEQ multiplex PCR; TCRdb's copy has only in-frame clones and lacks some. Of about 1 million clones listed, 70% to 80% were seen once; the top ten hold 0.5% to 0.6%. This clone appeared a single time. J gave up 5 bases and V 1 base, and 6 bases lay outside the gene matches. Germline CDR1 MGHDK, CDR2 SYGVNS. This CDR3 is 15 amino acids long. Recent acute infections and vaccinations were absent in the healthy HIV-negative adult donors. The clonotype originates from a man younger than 35 in good health. Some clones in this sample may be carry-over from other donors' samples. The sample taken for sequencing was memory CD4+ T cells from PBMCs. Subset defined: CD45RA-negative fraction. The V and J genes are TRBV25-1 and TRBJ2-7; 9 bases are shared with TRBD1. The CDR3 DNA is TGTGCCAGCAGTGAATCGGGGGACAGGGCGAACGAGCAGTACTTC. Amino acids: CASSESGDRANEQYF.